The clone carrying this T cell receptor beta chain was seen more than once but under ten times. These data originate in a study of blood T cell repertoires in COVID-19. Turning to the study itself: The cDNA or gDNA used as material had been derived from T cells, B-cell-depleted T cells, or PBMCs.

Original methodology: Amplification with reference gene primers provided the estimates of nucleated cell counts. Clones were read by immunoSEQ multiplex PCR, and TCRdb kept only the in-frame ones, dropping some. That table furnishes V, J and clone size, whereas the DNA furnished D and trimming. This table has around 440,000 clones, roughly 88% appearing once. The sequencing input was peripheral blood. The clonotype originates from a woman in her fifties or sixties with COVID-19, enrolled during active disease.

CDR3 DNA: TGTGCCAGCAGTGAAGCTAACAATCAGCCCCAGCATTTT. It translates to CASSEANNQPQHF. This chain uses TRBV6-1 with TRBJ1-5; D is unclear. With 0 bases removed from V and 3 bases from J, the gap between germline ends came to 3 bases. The CDR3 sequence is 13 residues long. Germline V gene lookup returns CDR1 MNHNS and CDR2 SASEGT.